The entry below describes one T cell receptor beta chain. The antigen is unknown. Germline assignment: CDR1 SGHDT and CDR2 YYEEEE. The junction had 7 bases not matched to a gene; V was cut back by 4 bases and J by 0 bases. The length of the CDR3 is 15 residues. This specimen belongs to a study of shared clonotypes between healthy human individuals. Study in general: Serving as donors were a couple of women and three men, whose ages spanned 18 to 49. Findings and limits, study-wide: In the sorted subsets, rarefaction showed sequencing was incomplete despite large depth. Unshared clonotypes carried lower generation probabilities than those common to all four donors.

TCRdb's copy holds only in-frame clones and misses some; the assay was immunoSEQ multiplex PCR. Counted here are about 580,000 clones, roughly 98% occurring once; the ten biggest clones make up 0.3%. Naive CD8 cells were CD45RO-negative, positively selected for CCR7, excluding terminally differentiated effector memory CD45RA+ cells. Recent acute infections and vaccinations were absent in the healthy HIV-negative adult donors. The rearrangement links TRBV5-6 to TRBJ2-7, with TRBD2 identical over 7 bases. The clonotype was recovered from a man aged 30 to 45 in good health. Sequenced input: naive CD8+ T cells sorted from blood. The CDR3: CASSQSGASSYEQYF. DNA of the CDR3: TGTGCCAGCAGCCAGAGCGGGGCGAGCTCCTACGAGCAGTACTTC.